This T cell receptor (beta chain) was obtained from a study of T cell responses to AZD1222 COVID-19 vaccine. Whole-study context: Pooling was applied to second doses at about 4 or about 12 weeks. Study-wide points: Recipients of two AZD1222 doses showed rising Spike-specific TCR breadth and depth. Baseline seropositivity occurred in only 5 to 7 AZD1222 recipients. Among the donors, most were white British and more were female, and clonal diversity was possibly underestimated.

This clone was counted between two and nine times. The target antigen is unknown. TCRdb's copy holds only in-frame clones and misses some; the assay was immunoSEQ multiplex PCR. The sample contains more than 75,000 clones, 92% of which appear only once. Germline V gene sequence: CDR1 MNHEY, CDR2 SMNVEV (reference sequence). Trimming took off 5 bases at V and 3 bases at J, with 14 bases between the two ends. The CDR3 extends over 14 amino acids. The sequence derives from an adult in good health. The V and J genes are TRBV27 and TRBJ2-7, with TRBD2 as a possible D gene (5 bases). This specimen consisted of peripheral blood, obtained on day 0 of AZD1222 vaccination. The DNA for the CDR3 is TGTGCCAGCAGTCCCTCGACGGCGGGCTACGAGCAGTACTTC. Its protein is CASSPSTAGYEQYF.